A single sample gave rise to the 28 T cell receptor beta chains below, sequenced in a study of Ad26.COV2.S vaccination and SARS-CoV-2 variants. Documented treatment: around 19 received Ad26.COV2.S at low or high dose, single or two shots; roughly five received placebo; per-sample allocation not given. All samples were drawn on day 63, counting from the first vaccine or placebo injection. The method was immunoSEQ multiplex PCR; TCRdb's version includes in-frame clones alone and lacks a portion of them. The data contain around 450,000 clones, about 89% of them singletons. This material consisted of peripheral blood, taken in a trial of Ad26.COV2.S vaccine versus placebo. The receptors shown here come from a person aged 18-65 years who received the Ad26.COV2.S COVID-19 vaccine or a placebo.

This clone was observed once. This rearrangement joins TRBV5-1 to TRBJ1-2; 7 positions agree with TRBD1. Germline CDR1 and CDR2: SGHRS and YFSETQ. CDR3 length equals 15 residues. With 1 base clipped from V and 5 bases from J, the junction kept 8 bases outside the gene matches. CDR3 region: CASSLYGTAQYGYTF. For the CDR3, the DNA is TGCGCCAGCAGCTTGTACGGGACAGCCCAATATGGCTACACCTTC.

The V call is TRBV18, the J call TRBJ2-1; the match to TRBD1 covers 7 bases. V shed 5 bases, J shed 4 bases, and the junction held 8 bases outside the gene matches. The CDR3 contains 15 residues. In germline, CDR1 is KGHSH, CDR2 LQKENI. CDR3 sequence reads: CASSVPGQTYNEQFF. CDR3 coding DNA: TGTGCCAGCTCAGTACCGGGACAGACATACAATGAGCAGTTCTTC.

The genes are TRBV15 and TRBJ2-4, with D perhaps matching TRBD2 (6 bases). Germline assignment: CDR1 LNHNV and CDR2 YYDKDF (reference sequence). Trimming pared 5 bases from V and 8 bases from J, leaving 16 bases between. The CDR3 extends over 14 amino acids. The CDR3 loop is CATSLMRGGYIQYF. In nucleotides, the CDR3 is TGTGCCACCAGCTTAATGCGGGGCGGGTACATTCAGTACTTC.

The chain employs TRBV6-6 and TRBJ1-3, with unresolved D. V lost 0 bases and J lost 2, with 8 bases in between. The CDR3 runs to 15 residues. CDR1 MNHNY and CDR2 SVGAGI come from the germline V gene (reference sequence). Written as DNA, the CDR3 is TGTGCCAGCAGTTACTCCGGAGGTGCTGGAAACACCATATATTTT. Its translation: CASSYSGGAGNTIYF.

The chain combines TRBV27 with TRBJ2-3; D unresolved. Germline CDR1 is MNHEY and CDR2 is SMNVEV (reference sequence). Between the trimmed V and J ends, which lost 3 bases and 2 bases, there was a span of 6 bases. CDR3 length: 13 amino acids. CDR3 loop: CASSLADTDTQYF. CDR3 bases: TGTGCCAGCAGTTTGGCAGACACAGATACGCAGTATTTT.

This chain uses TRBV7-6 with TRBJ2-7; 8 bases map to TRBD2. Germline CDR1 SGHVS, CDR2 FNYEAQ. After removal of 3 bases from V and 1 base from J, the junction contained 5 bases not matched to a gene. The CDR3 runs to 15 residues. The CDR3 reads CASSLRRGDSYEQYF. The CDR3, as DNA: TGTGCCAGCAGCTTGAGGCGGGGGGATTCCTACGAGCAGTACTTC.

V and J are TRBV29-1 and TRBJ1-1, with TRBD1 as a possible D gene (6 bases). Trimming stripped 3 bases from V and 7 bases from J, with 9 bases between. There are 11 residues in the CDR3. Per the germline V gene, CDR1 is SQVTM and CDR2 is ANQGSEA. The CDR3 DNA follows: TGCAGCGTTGAGGGGGCCCTTGAAGCTTTCTTT. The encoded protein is CSVEGALEAFF.

DNA of the CDR3: TGTGCCAGCAGCTTCCGGGACAGGGGCATCACAACTAATGAAAAACTGTTTTTT. It encodes CASSFRDRGITTNEKLFF. The gene calls are TRBV7-9 and TRBJ1-4; the match to TRBD1 covers 10 bases. The CDR3 is made up of 18 amino acids. J lost 0 bases, V lost 3 bases, and 7 bases had no gene match. Germline assignment: CDR1 SEHNR and CDR2 FQNEAQ (reference sequence).

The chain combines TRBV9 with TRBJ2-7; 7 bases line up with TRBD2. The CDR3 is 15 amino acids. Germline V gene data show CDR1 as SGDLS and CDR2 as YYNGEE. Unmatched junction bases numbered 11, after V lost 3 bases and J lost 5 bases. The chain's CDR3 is CASSALSGGLDEQYF. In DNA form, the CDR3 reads TGTGCCAGCAGCGCCCTTTCGGGGGGTTTGGACGAGCAGTACTTC.

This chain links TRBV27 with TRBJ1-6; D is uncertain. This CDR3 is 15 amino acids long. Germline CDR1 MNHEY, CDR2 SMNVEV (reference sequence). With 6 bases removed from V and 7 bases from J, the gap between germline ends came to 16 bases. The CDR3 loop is CASSLPPGGNSPLHF. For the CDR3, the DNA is TGTGCCAGCAGCCTCCCCCCGGGAGGAAATTCACCCCTCCACTTT.

CDR3: CASSLNMNTEAFF. The CDR3 coding sequence is TGCGCCAGCAGCTTAAACATGAACACTGAAGCTTTCTTT. The genes are TRBV5-1 and TRBJ1-1, with D uncertain. From germline, CDR1 is SGHRS and CDR2 YFSETQ. The CDR3 spans 13 residues. Trimming took off 2 bases at V and 0 bases at J, with 5 bases between the two ends.

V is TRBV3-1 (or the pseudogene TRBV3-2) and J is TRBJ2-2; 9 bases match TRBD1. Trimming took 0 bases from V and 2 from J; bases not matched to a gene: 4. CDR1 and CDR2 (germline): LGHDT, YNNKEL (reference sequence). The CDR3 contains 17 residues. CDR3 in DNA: TGTGCCAGCAGCCAAGAGTGGGACAGGGTCAACACCGGGGAGCTGTTTTTT. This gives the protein CASSQEWDRVNTGELFF.

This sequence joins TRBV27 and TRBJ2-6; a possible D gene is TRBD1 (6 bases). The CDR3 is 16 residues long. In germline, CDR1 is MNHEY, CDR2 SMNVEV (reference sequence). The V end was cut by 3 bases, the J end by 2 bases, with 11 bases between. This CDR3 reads CASSLQGNAGANVLTF. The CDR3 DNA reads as TGTGCCAGCAGTTTGCAGGGGAATGCTGGGGCCAACGTCCTGACTTTC.

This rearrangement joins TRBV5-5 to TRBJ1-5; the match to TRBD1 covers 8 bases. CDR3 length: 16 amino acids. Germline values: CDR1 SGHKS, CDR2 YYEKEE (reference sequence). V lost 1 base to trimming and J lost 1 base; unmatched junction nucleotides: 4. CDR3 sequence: CASSLTGGWSNQPQHF. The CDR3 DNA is TGTGCCAGCAGCTTGACAGGGGGATGGAGCAATCAGCCCCAGCATTTT.

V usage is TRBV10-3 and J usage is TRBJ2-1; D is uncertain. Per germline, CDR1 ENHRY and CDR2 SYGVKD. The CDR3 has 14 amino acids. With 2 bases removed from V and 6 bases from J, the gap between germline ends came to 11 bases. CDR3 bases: TGTGCCATCAGTGAGCCGCCAAGAATCAATGAGCAGTTCTTC. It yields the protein CAISEPPRINEQFF.

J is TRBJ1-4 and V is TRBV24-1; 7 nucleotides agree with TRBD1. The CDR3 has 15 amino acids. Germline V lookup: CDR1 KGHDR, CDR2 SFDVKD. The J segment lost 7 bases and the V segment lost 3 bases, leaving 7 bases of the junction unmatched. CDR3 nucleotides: TGTGCCACCAGTGATCCTCGACAGGGCGGTGAAAAACTGTTTTTT. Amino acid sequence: CATSDPRQGGEKLFF.

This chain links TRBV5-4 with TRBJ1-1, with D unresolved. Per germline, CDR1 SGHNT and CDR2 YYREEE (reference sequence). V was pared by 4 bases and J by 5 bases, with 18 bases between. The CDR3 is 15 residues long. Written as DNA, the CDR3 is TGTGCCAGCAGCCGGGGTGATCGTGGGAAAACTGAAGCTTTCTTT. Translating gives CASSRGDRGKTEAFF.

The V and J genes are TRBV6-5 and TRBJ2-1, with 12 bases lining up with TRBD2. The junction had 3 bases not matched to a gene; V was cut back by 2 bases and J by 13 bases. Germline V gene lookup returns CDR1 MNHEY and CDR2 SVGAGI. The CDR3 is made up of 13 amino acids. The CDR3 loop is CASSYRTSGTQFF. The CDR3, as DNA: TGTGCCAGCAGTTACAGGACTAGCGGGACCCAGTTCTTC.

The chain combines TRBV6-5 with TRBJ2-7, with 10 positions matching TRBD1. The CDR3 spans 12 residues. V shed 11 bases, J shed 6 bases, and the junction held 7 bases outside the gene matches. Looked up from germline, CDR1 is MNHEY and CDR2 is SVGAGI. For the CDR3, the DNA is TGTGCCGCGGGGGGACAGGGGCTCGAGCAGTACTTC. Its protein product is CAAGGQGLEQYF.

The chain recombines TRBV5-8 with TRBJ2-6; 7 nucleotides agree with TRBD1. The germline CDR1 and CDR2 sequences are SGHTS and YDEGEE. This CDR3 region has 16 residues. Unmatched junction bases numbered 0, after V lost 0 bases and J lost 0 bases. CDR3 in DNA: TGTGCCAGCAGCTTGGGGGACAGCTCTGGGGCCAACGTCCTGACTTTC. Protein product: CASSLGDSSGANVLTF.

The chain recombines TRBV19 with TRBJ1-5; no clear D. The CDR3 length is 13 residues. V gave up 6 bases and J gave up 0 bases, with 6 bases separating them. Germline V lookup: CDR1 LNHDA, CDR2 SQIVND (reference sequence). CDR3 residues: CASRIHSNQPQHF. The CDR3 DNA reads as TGTGCCAGTAGGATTCATAGCAATCAGCCCCAGCATTTT.

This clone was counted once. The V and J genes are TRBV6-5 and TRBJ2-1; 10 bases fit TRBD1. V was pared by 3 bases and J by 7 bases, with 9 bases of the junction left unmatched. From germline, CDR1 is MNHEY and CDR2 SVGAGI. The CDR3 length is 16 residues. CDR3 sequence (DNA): TGTGCCAGCAGTTATCCTCCGGGACAGGGGAGGAATGAGCAGTTCTTC. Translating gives CASSYPPGQGRNEQFF.

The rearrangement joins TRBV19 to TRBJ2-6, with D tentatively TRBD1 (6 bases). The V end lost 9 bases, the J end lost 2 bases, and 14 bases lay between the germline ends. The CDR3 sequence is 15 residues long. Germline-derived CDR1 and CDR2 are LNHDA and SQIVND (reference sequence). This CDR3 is CASVLGGAGANVLTF. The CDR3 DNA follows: TGTGCCAGCGTCCTTGGGGGCGCTGGGGCCAACGTCCTGACTTTC.

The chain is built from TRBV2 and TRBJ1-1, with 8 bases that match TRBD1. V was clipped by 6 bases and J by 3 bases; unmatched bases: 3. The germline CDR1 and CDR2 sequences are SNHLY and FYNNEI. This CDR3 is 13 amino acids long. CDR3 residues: CASSSGGYTEAFF. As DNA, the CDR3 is TGTGCCAGCAGCTCAGGGGGCTACACTGAAGCTTTCTTT.

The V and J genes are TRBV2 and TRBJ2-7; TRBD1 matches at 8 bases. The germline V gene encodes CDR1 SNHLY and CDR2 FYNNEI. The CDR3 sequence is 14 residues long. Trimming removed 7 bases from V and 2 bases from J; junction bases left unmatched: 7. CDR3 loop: CASNSGQGAYEQYF. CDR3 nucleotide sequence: TGTGCCAGCAATTCCGGACAGGGAGCCTACGAGCAGTACTTC.

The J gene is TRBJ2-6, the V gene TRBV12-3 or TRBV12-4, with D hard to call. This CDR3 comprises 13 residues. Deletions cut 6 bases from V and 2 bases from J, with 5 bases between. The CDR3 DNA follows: TGTGCCAGCAGCGAGGCTGGGGCCAACGTCCTGACTTTC. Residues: CASSEAGANVLTF.

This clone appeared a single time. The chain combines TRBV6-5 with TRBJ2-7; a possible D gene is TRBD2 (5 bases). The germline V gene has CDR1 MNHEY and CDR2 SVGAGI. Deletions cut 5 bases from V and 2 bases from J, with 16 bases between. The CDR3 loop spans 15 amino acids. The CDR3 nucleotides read TGTGCCAGCAGTCCTTTGGGTCGGGGAACCTACGAGCAGTACTTC. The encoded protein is CASSPLGRGTYEQYF.

CDR3 residues: CASTTLTGVTEAFF. The DNA of the CDR3 is TGTGCCAGCACTACCTTGACAGGTGTCACTGAAGCTTTCTTT. The J gene is TRBJ1-1, the V gene TRBV6-5; D might be TRBD1 (6 bases). The V gene lost 7 bases and the J gene lost 4 bases, with 16 bases spanning the gap. The CDR3 spans 14 residues. Per the germline V gene, CDR1 is MNHEY and CDR2 is SVGAGI.